This paragraph covers one T cell receptor beta chain sequence. The data belong to a study of PD-L1 blockade in urothelial cancer. Study-wide context: Intravenous atezolizumab, 1,200 mg every 3 weeks, was begun by patients around 2014. About 85% of the roughly 29 patients were men whose urothelial cancer was bladder-origin.

The authors spiked synthetic TCR analog templates into each PCR. TCRdb's copy holds only in-frame clones and misses some; the assay was immunoSEQ multiplex PCR. Here the sample spans tens of thousands of clones, around 87% being singletons. The V end lost 0 bases, the J end lost 3 bases, and 14 bases lay between the germline ends. The CDR3 sequence is 17 residues long. From germline, CDR1 is SGHAT and CDR2 FQNNGV. The sequence came from a man over 45 with urothelial cancer. Sequencing used PBMCs, obtained around atezolizumab (anti-PD-L1) treatment. The gene calls are TRBV11-2 and TRBJ2-2; no definite D call. This CDR3 reads CASSLDSQNWHTGELFF. Written as DNA, the CDR3 is TGTGCCAGCAGCTTAGATTCACAGAATTGGCACACCGGGGAGCTGTTTTTT.